A single sample gave rise to the 8 T cell receptor beta chains below, sequenced in a study of blood T cell repertoires in COVID-19. Data came from immunoSEQ multiplex PCR; TCRdb stores just in-frame clones and leaves some out. The data hold some 98,000 clones, with approximately 79% observed a single time. The sequencing input was peripheral blood. These receptors all come from a man between 65 and 79 years old with active or convalescent COVID-19.

The chain links TRBV7-9 to TRBJ1-5; TRBD1 matches at 9 bases. V gave up 5 bases and J gave up 0 bases; unmatched junction bases: 14. CDR3 size: 19 residues. The V gene's germline CDR1 is SEHNR and CDR2 FQNEAQ (reference sequence). This CDR3 is CASSMGQGLILGSNQPQHF. CDR3 nucleotide sequence: TGTGCCAGCAGCATGGGACAGGGCCTAATCCTGGGTAGCAATCAGCCCCAGCATTTT.

CDR3 coding DNA: TGCGCCAGCAGCTTCGGACAGGACGAGCAGTACTTC. This translates into CASSFGQDEQYF. This rearrangement joins TRBV5-1 to TRBJ2-7; the match to TRBD1 covers 7 bases. Losses at the gene ends were 2 bases for V and 5 bases for J; bases not matched to a gene: 1. CDR3 length: 12 residues. The germline V gene has CDR1 SGHRS and CDR2 YFSETQ. Full variable domain (remainder filled in from reference TRBV5-1 and TRBJ2-7): KAGVTQTPRYLIKTRGQQVTLSCSPISGHRSVSWYQQTPGQGLQFLFEYFSETQRNKGNFPGRFSGRQFSNSRSEMNVSTLELGDSALYLCASSFGQDEQYFGPGTRLTVT.

The V gene is TRBV10-2, the J gene TRBJ2-7, with 7 bases lining up with TRBD1. CDR3 size: 14 residues. Germline V gene data show CDR1 as WSHSY and CDR2 as SAAADI. The V and J ends lost 7 bases and 0 bases, in that order; junction bases with no gene match: 6. The CDR3 nucleotides are TGCGCCAGCACCCCGACAGGGCCCTCCTACGAGCAGTACTTC. Protein sequence: CASTPTGPSYEQYF.

J is TRBJ2-1 and V is TRBV18; 11 bases fit TRBD2. CDR1 is KGHSH and CDR2 is LQKENI in the germline V gene. V lost 5 bases and J lost 6; bases outside the gene matches: 6. This CDR3 has 15 amino acids. The CDR3 bases are TGTGCCAGCTCAGCCCCACTAGCGGGGGCCAATGAGCAGTTCTTC. This encodes CASSAPLAGANEQFF.

This chain uses TRBV7-9 with TRBJ2-5; D is perhaps TRBD2 (5 bases). V was cut by 5 bases and J by 5 bases, with 12 bases left in between. Per germline, CDR1 SEHNR and CDR2 FQNEAQ (reference sequence). This CDR3 comprises 13 residues. The CDR3, as DNA: TGTGCCAGCAGCCCGGACGGGGTGGAGACCCAGTACTTC. Protein product: CASSPDGVETQYF.

The gene calls are TRBV12-3 or TRBV12-4 and TRBJ1-1; the D is unclear. The CDR3 has 13 residues. Trimming cost V 7 bases and J 1 base, with 10 bases left between them. The CDR3 nucleotides read TGTGCCAGCATACCCGACACGAACACTGAAGCTTTCTTT. This encodes CASIPDTNTEAFF.

This clone showed up just a few times. The chain couples TRBV6-2 or TRBV6-3 to TRBJ1-1, with unresolved D. Trimming shortened V by 2 bases and J by 5 bases, and 9 bases separated the two germline ends. The CDR3 length is 13 residues. CDR1 and CDR2 (germline): MNHEY, SVGEGT. CDR3 sequence reads: CASSYGPGTEAFF. Here the CDR3 DNA reads TGTGCCAGCAGTTACGGGCCGGGAACTGAAGCTTTCTTT.

V and J are TRBV20-1 and TRBJ1-1; D is uncertain. The CDR3 spans 12 residues. V was cut by 5 bases and J by 1 base, with 8 bases left in between. Germline CDR1 is DFQATT and CDR2 is SNEGSKA (reference sequence). CDR3 DNA: TGCAGTGCTGGTGCAGGGAACACTGAAGCTTTCTTT. Translated, it gives CSAGAGNTEAFF.